This T cell receptor (beta chain) was sequenced during a study of cytomegalovirus exposure and HLA in healthy donors. Looking at the study overall: Per a later analysis, the 666 first-cohort and 95 to 150 validation repertoires shared one platform.

From the roughly 110-subject validation cohort, which was separate from the approximately 670-subject first cohort, the donors were drawn. The study, taken as a whole, reports: A classifier reportedly called cytomegalovirus status with high sensitivity and specificity. Cytomegalovirus association was assigned to about 150 TCR beta chains.

Germline V CDR1 and CDR2: MNHEY, SVGAGI. The CDR3 loop spans 14 amino acids. V lost 0 bases, J lost 0 bases, and 5 bases lay in between. The assay was immunoSEQ multiplex PCR, and TCRdb's table has in-frame clones only and misses some. The data hold approximately 99,000 clones, with 70% to 85% observed a single time. About this clone itself: The antigen remains undetermined.

This TCR derives from a woman aged 18-35 years in good health and CMV-seronegative. The V call is TRBV6-5, the J call TRBJ1-1; no definite D call. Material for sequencing was PBMCs. The CDR3 spells CASSYSGVNTEAFF. CDR3 coding DNA: TGTGCCAGCAGTTACTCGGGAGTGAACACTGAAGCTTTCTTT.